Shown below are 30 T cell receptor beta chains from a single sample sequenced in a study of CD8+CD57+ T cells in acquired aplastic anemia. TCR beta VDJ combinations and CDR3 sequences were profiled from genomic DNA. TCRdb reprocessed the reads via MiXCR and lists one record per CDR3 protein. Of approximately 220,000 distinct CDR3 sequences in the sample, roughly 50% were seen once. Patients selected for sequencing had displayed CD8+CD57+ cell expansion by flow cytometry. The sequencing input was sorted CD4+, CD8+, or CD8+CD57+ T cells (not recorded which) from PBMCs. The receptors originated from a human donor with aplastic anemia.

This clonotype came up a few times. The gene calls are TRBV30 and TRBJ2-7; D call uncertain. This CDR3 spans 16 amino acids. Deletions cut 1 base from V and 3 bases from J, with 19 bases between. CDR1 GTSNPN and CDR2 SVGIG come from the germline V gene (reference sequence). The CDR3 region has the DNA TGTGCCTGGAGTGCCCCTCGAGAGAGGTTTGACTACGAGCAGTACTTC. Translation gives CAWSAPRERFDYEQYF.

The gene calls are TRBV6-5 and TRBJ2-7; D uncertain. Germline V gene sequence: CDR1 MNHEY, CDR2 SVGAGI. The CDR3 spans 13 residues. V was pared by 6 bases and J by 4 bases, with 13 bases between. The CDR3 DNA follows: TGTGCCAGCAGGGCCGGAGCTCAGTACGAGCAGTACTTC. This codes for CASRAGAQYEQYF.

This clonotype was seen a handful of times. This clone may be a read error of a much larger clone one base away. The J gene is TRBJ2-2, the V gene TRBV7-9; D is possibly TRBD2 (6 bases). CDR1 is SEHNR, CDR2 FQNEAQ, per germline (reference sequence). The CDR3 runs 16 residues. As DNA, the CDR3 is TGCGCCAGCAGCTTGGCAGGGACCCTGAACACCGGGGGGCTGTTTTTT. Its translation: CASSLAGTLNTGGLFF.

This clonotype was counted between two and nine times. Here the CDR3 reads CASKGLAEAWGTNEQFF. The CDR3 DNA reads TGTGCCAGCAAGGGACTAGCAGAGGCCTGGGGTACGAATGAGCAGTTCTTC. This chain uses TRBV2 with TRBJ2-1; 9 bases agree with TRBD2. Germline CDR1 reads SNHLY; CDR2 reads FYNNEI. This CDR3 has 17 residues. The V gene end was trimmed by 7 bases and the J gene end by 7 bases; junction bases not matched to a gene: 17.

This rearrangement joins TRBV12-3 or TRBV12-4 to TRBJ2-7; 7 bases line up with TRBD1. The DNA end lines up better with TRBJ2-1; the J call may be wrong. This CDR3 is 13 amino acids long. CDR3 sequence: CASSPRGQSGQFF. CDR3 nucleotides: TGTGCCAGCAGCCCTCGGGGACAGTCTGGGCAGTTCTTC.

This chain joins TRBV15 and TRBJ1-5, with D tentatively TRBD1 (6 bases). The CDR3 sequence is 13 residues long. Germline V gene sequence: CDR1 LNHNV, CDR2 YYDKDF (reference sequence). With 7 bases removed from V and 3 bases from J, the gap between germline ends came to 10 bases. The CDR3 DNA follows: TGTGCCACCACCGACAGGTACAATCAGCCCCAGCATTTT. Its translation: CATTDRYNQPQHF.

The V gene is TRBV20-1, the J gene TRBJ1-2; D uncertain. The CDR3 covers 19 residues. The V gene's germline CDR1 is DFQATT and CDR2 SNEGSKA (reference sequence). V lost 7 bases, J lost 0 bases, and 30 bases lay in between. Here the CDR3 DNA reads TGCAGTGTCCCTTTTAGAGTGGCTATATTCTTGTGTGCTAACTATGGCTACACCTTC. It specifies CSVPFRVAIFLCANYGYTF.

To note about this clonotype: A single base separates this from a much larger clone, so it may be a read error. This chain connects TRBV5-1 to TRBJ2-2; D is possibly TRBD1 or TRBD2 (7 bases each). Germline V gene lookup returns CDR1 SGHRS and CDR2 YFSETQ. This CDR3 comprises 19 residues. In DNA form, the CDR3 reads TGCGCCAGCAGCTTGGCAATTTCAGCGGGACAGCGAAACACCGGGGAGCTGCTTTTT. Protein sequence: CASSLAISAGQRNTGELLF. The full variable domain, rest sourced from reference TRBV5-1 and TRBJ2-2, is KAGVTQTPRYLIKTRGQQVTLSCSPISGHRSVSWYQQTPGQGLQFLFEYFSETQRNKGNFPGRFSGRQFSNSRSEMNVSTLELGDSALYLCASSLAISAGQRNTGELLFGEGSRLTVL.

With regard to this clonotype: Because the CDR3's place on the DNA is in doubt, the DNA is left out and the CDR3 is given as listed by TCRdb. The J gene is TRBJ2-7, the V gene TRBV12-1. TRBV12-1 is marked as a pseudogene. The CDR3 comprises 11 residues, both ends counted. The CDR3 sequence: CASSFGPGSRF.

This clonotype was observed many times. The genes are TRBV11-2 and TRBJ1-2; D might be TRBD1 (6 bases). This CDR3 has 13 residues. V gave up 4 bases and J gave up 6 bases, with 12 bases separating them. Germline values: CDR1 SGHAT, CDR2 FQNNGV. The DNA of the CDR3 is TGTGCCAGCAGCTCCCCGGGGGCGGATGGCTACACCTTC. Encoded protein: CASSSPGADGYTF.

Concerning this clonotype itself: This CDR3 fails to terminate in the conserved phenylalanine or tryptophan, so it likely reflects a read error. The rearrangement uses TRBV5-1 and TRBJ2-7; D is unclear. This CDR3 region has 13 residues. The germline CDR1 and CDR2 sequences are SGHRS and YFSETQ. V shed 0 bases and J shed 2 bases, with 6 bases lying between them. The CDR3 loop is CASSLDDAYEQYS. In nucleotides, the CDR3 is TGCGCCAGCAGCTTGGACGACGCCTACGAGCAGTACTCC.

The chain joins TRBV25-1 to TRBJ2-6; D gene unclear. The CDR3 totals 18 residues. V lost 0 bases to trimming and J lost 4 bases, with 16 bases between them. CDR1 and CDR2 (germline): MGHDK, SYGVNS. The CDR3 nucleotides are TGTGCCAGCAGTGAATACGCGGCCGACGAGTCCGGGGCCAACGTCCTGACTTTC. Its protein product is CASSEYAADESGANVLTF.

The CDR3: CASSPNSGVGRGGEQYF. The CDR3, as DNA: TGTGCCAGCTCACCGAATAGCGGTGTCGGTCGTGGCGGCGAGCAGTACTTC. The chain links TRBV18 to TRBJ2-7, with D possibly being TRBD2 (6 bases). V shed 3 bases and J shed 6 bases, with 24 bases lying between them. Germline loops: CDR1 KGHSH, CDR2 LQKENI. There are 17 residues in the CDR3. Full variable domain (remainder filled in from reference TRBV18 and TRBJ2-7): NAGVMQNPRHLVRRRGQEARLRCSPMKGHSHVYWYRQLPEEGLKFMVYLQKENIIDESGMPKERFSAEFPKEGPSILRIQQVVRGDSAAYFCASSPNSGVGRGGEQYFGPGTRLTVT.

This chain's CDR3 is CASSQQGGNYEQYF. The CDR3 DNA follows: TGTGCCAGTAGTCAACAGGGGGGTAACTACGAGCAGTACTTC. The gene calls are TRBV19 and TRBJ2-7, with 8 positions matching TRBD1. There are 14 residues in the CDR3. V lost 5 bases and J lost 3; bases outside the gene matches: 6. Germline-derived CDR1 and CDR2 are LNHDA and SQIVND (reference sequence).

This clonotype turned up a few times. CDR3 in DNA: TGCAGTGCTAGAAACCCGGGACAGGGATACTACGAGCAGTACTTC. It is translated as CSARNPGQGYYEQYF. This chain links TRBV20-1 with TRBJ2-7; 9 bases align to TRBD1. V was pared by 2 bases and J by 3 bases, with 8 bases of the junction left unmatched. The CDR3 is made up of 15 amino acids. CDR1 DFQATT and CDR2 SNEGSKA come from the germline V gene (reference sequence).

This clonotype was seen many times. This chain links TRBV20-1 with TRBJ1-4; no clear D gene. The germline V gene encodes CDR1 DFQATT and CDR2 SNEGSKA (reference sequence). V dropped 6 bases and J dropped 5 bases, with 13 bases sitting between them. There are 13 residues in the CDR3. CDR3 sequence reads: CSAPDDWNEKLFF. CDR3 sequence (DNA): TGCAGTGCGCCAGACGACTGGAATGAAAAACTGTTTTTT.

This clonotype was detected ten times or more. The chain recombines TRBV5-6 with TRBJ2-7; D is ambiguous. V gave up 2 bases and J gave up 1 base, with 4 bases separating them. The V gene's germline CDR1 is SGHDT and CDR2 YYEEEE. CDR3 length: 12 residues. The DNA for the CDR3 is TGTGCCAGCAGCTTTCGTTCCTACGAGCAGTACTTC. This codes for CASSFRSYEQYF.

The V call is TRBV28, the J call TRBJ2-7; TRBD1 matches at 7 bases. This CDR3 spans 15 amino acids. CDR1 is MDHEN, CDR2 SYDVKM, per germline. V lost 7 bases and J lost 3; bases outside the gene matches: 12. Written as DNA, the CDR3 is TGTGCCAGCACTCGACCGGGACAGCGAGTCTACGAGCAGTACTTC. Its protein is CASTRPGQRVYEQYF.

This clonotype has a count of ten or more. CDR3 residues: CASSLAERSPLHF. As DNA, the CDR3 is TGCGCCAGCAGCTTGGCTGAGAGATCACCCCTCCACTTT. The chain recombines TRBV5-1 with TRBJ1-6; D remains unclear. The CDR3 has 13 amino acids. Between the trimmed V and J ends, which lost 0 bases and 10 bases, there was a span of 8 bases. In germline, CDR1 is SGHRS, CDR2 YFSETQ.

Regarding this clonotype: This could be a read error, since a much larger clone is one nucleotide away. The chain is built from TRBV11-2 and TRBJ1-1; 9 positions agree with TRBD1. Germline V gives CDR1 SGHAT, CDR2 FQNNGV. The CDR3 is 12 residues long. Here the CDR3 DNA reads TGTGCCAGCAGCTTCGAGGACAGGGGCGTGGTCTTT. Residues: CASSFEDRGVVF.

V is TRBV10-3 and J is TRBJ1-2; the D gene is possibly TRBD1 (6 bases). Trimming cost V 3 bases and J 7 bases, with 12 bases left between them. CDR3 size: 13 residues. In germline, CDR1 is ENHRY, CDR2 SYGVKD. The DNA for the CDR3 is TGTGCCATCAGTGAAACAGGGCAGGGTGGCTACACCTTC. Protein product: CAISETGQGGYTF.

This clonotype was seen ten or more times. It may be a read error: a sequence one base away is much more abundant. This chain uses TRBV7-7 with TRBJ2-2; a possible D gene is TRBD2 (5 bases). Germline V gives CDR1 SSHAT, CDR2 FNYEAQ (reference sequence). This CDR3 has 13 residues. CDR3 sequence (DNA): TGTGCCAGCAGCCCGTCGAACACCGGGGAGCCGTTTTTT. It specifies CASSPSNTGEPFF.

The CDR3, as DNA: TGTGCCACCAGCAGCCGGACTAGCGGGGGGAAGGGAGATACGCAGTATTTT. Its protein product is CATSSRTSGGKGDTQYF. The V gene is TRBV15, the J gene TRBJ2-3; TRBD2 matches at 14 bases. Germline CDR1 LNHNV, CDR2 YYDKDF (reference sequence). Germline trimming cut 3 bases from V and 5 bases from J; bases unmatched to any gene: 7. The CDR3 is 17 amino acids.

The chain carries TRBV19 and TRBJ1-1; TRBD1 is a possible D gene (5 bases). The CDR3 spans 14 residues. V lost 5 bases and J 0 bases, leaving 10 bases between the germline ends. Germline assignment: CDR1 LNHDA and CDR2 SQIVND (reference sequence). Written as DNA, the CDR3 is TGTGCCAGTAGTTGGGGACGGGTGAACACTGAAGCTTTCTTT. It yields the protein CASSWGRVNTEAFF.

The table lists this clonotype with a few counts. J is TRBJ1-5 and V is TRBV2; D may be TRBD1 (6 bases). The V end was cut by 10 bases, the J end by 2 bases, with 15 bases between. This CDR3 comprises 14 residues. The germline CDR1 and CDR2 sequences are SNHLY and FYNNEI. CDR3 residues: CATSRGLGNQPQHF. As DNA, the CDR3 is TGTGCCACCAGCAGGGGTTTGGGCAATCAGCCCCAGCATTTT. Variable domain in full (rest from reference TRBV2 and TRBJ1-5): EPEVTQTPSHQVTQMGQEVILRCVPISNHLYFYWYRQILGQKVEFLVSFYNNEISEKSEIFDDQFSVERPDGSNFTLKIRSTKLEDSAMYFCATSRGLGNQPQHFGDGTRLSIL.

The chain combines TRBV20-1 with TRBJ1-5; 8 bases fit TRBD1. The CDR3 consists of 14 residues. CDR1 and CDR2 (germline): DFQATT, SNEGSKA (reference sequence). Trimming took 2 bases from V and 14 from J; bases not matched to a gene: 14. This chain's CDR3 is CSARNPGQEGVEHF. The DNA of the CDR3 is TGCAGTGCTAGAAACCCGGGACAGGAGGGCGTCGAGCATTTT.

The chain employs TRBV12-5 and TRBJ2-7, with no clear D. Germline CDR1 reads LGHNT; CDR2 reads FRNRAP. V shed 6 bases and J shed 5 bases, with 11 bases lying between them. This CDR3 contains 12 residues. CDR3 sequence reads: CASGPYSHEQYF. The CDR3 DNA reads as TGTGCTAGTGGGCCCTACAGTCACGAGCAGTACTTC.

In its sample, this clonotype was seen once. The V gene is TRBV5-4, the J gene TRBJ2-3; 9 bases agree with TRBD2. With V trimmed by 4 bases and J by 1 base, 7 bases remained unmatched. Germline V gene sequence: CDR1 SGHNT, CDR2 YYREEE (reference sequence). The CDR3 is made up of 16 amino acids. This chain's CDR3 is CASSVGLAMGTDTQYF. In DNA, the CDR3 is TGTGCCAGCAGCGTTGGACTAGCGATGGGCACAGATACGCAGTATTTT.

Concerning this clonotype itself: A clone one base away is much larger, so this may be a read error. This is likely a read error, given that the CDR3 carries no conserved phenylalanine or tryptophan at its end. V and J are TRBV6-5 and TRBJ2-7; D might be TRBD1 or TRBD2, each matching 5 bases. Germline CDR1 is MNHEY and CDR2 is SVGAGI. Between the trimmed V and J ends, which lost 7 bases and 0 bases, there was a span of 10 bases. This CDR3 is 13 amino acids long. The CDR3 is CASKRTNSYEQYS. The CDR3 bases are TGTGCCAGCAAGCGGACAAACTCCTACGAGCAGTACTCC.

This clonotype was picked up one time. Here the CDR3 reads CATRLSGGVTDTQYF. DNA of the CDR3: TGTGCCACCAGGCTTAGCGGGGGGGTCACAGATACGCAGTATTTT. This chain uses TRBV15 with TRBJ2-3, with TRBD2 matching 11 bases. The CDR3 sequence is 15 residues long. CDR1 is LNHNV and CDR2 is YYDKDF in the germline V gene (reference sequence). V shed 6 bases and J 2 bases; nucleotides not matched to a gene: 4.